This TCR beta chain was captured in a study of cytomegalovirus exposure and HLA in healthy donors. V lost 0 bases and J 2 bases, leaving 9 bases between the germline ends. CDR1 SGHDT and CDR2 YYEEEE come from the germline V gene. The CDR3 is 16 amino acids. Vbeta (60) and Jbeta (13) primers were used in the PCR. Assay used: immunoSEQ multiplex PCR; TCRdb lists only in-frame clones, some missing. The sample contains around 99,000 clones, about three quarters of which appear only once. This rearrangement joins TRBV5-6 to TRBJ1-6; perhaps TRBD1 as D (6 bases). The material sequenced was PBMCs. The clonotype comes from a man aged 50-60 years in good health and CMV-seropositive. DNA for the CDR3: TGTGCCAGCAGCTTGGGCAGGGGAGCCTATAATTCACCCCTCCACTTT. This encodes CASSLGRGAYNSPLHF.